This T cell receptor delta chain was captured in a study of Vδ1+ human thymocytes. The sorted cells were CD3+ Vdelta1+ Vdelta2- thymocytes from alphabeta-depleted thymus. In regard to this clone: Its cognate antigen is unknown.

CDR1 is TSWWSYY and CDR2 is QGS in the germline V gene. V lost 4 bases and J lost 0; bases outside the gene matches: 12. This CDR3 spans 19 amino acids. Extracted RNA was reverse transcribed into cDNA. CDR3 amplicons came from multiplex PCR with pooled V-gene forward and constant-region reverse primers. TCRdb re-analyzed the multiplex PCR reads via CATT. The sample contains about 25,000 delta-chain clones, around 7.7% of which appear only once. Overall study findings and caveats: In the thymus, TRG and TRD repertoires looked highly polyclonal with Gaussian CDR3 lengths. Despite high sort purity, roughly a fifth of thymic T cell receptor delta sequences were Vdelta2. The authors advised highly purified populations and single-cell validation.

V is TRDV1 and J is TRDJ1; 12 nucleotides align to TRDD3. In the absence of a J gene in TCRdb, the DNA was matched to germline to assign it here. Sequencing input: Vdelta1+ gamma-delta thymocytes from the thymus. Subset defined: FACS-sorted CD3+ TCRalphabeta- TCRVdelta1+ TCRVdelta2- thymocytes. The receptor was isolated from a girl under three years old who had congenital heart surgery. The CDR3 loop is CALGGNTRLGDTDTDKLIF. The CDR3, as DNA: TGTGCTCTTGGGGGTAATACAAGACTGGGGGATACTGACACCGATAAACTCATCTTT.